Listed here is a single T cell receptor (beta chain). Its antigen is not known. Noted time point: blood 4 weeks post-SBRT, at nephrectomy. Indicated treatment: 15 Gy SBRT to primary tumor, nephrectomy 4 weeks later. This CDR3 contains 13 residues. The germline V and J ends were trimmed by 4 bases and 4 bases, with 10 bases remaining between them. Germline values: CDR1 SGHTA, CDR2 FQGNSA. This sample stems from a study of radiation and T cells in renal cell carcinoma. Overall study results and limits: From baseline, blood top tumor clonotypes peaked at 2 weeks post-radiation.

Data came from immunoSEQ multiplex PCR; TCRdb stores just in-frame clones and leaves some out. The sample holds some 150,000 clones, 80% to 90% seen once. This TCR was sampled from a woman aged 45-65 years with renal cell carcinoma. The rearrangement links TRBV7-2 to TRBJ2-5; D is unresolved. The material sequenced was blood, taken from a patient whose treatment included radiotherapy and nephrectomy. The CDR3, as DNA: TGTGCCAGCAGCTATGGCTCTGCAGAGACCCAGTACTTC. It codes for CASSYGSAETQYF. The variable domain in full, with the rest retrieved from reference TRBV7-2 and TRBJ2-5, is GAGVSQSPSNKVTEKGKDVELRCDPISGHTALYWYRQSLGQGLEFLIYFQGNSAPDKSGLPSDRFSAERTGGSVSTLTIQRTQQEDSAVYLCASSYGSAETQYFGPGTRLLVL.